The following is a T cell receptor beta chain sequence with its context. This clone's antigen is unknown. At one of its ends the junction is not consistent with the germline gene, which may arise from a read error. TCRbeta-specific cDNA was reverse-transcribed from 500 ng total RNA using a constant-region primer and ProtoScript II reverse transcriptase. TCRbeta libraries were built with three nested multiplex PCR rounds, a slightly modified ARM-PCR procedure. Sample barcodes and Illumina adapters were attached in a final 25-cycle PCR using Deep VentR polymerase. Before sequencing, amplicons of 200-500 bp were gel-purified using a QIAquick gel extraction kit. An Illumina HiSeq 2500 was used to sequence the TCRbeta amplicons with 250-bp paired-end reads. The original pipeline was this. To recover full CDR3 sequences, reads were quality-trimmed using Trimmomatic v0.33 and paired reads were then merged using FLASH v1.2.11. MiGEC v1.2.1b assigned V, D and J germline segments to the rearranged TCRbeta sequences. Clonotype statistics and Shannon-Wiener diversity indices were calculated with VDJtools v1.0.0. Except for diversity analysis, only the 250 most abundant clonotypes of each sample were used in subsequent analyses to reduce sampling bias. In TCRdb, the public reads were trimmed at Q25 with fastp and aligned with MiXCR, with productive beta chains retained. When rows share a CDR3 protein, they turn into one entry using the most common DNA and genes. These V and J calls rely on TCRdb rather than the paper's analysis. The sample table records some 180,000 distinct CDR3 sequences; 85% of these occur just once. The ten largest clonotypes hold 15% to 20% of the sample.

Without any cell sorting, total RNA and DNA were extracted together from around 18-30 mg of bulk tissue using the AllPrep DNA/RNA mini kit. A few patients with histopathologically diagnosed primary liver carcinoma underwent surgical resection in China between November 2015 and 2016. Chronic HBV infection was present in the patients, and the patients were treatment-naive at sampling. Each tumor was sampled at five spatially separated regions: the superior, inferior, left-lateral and right-lateral poles and the tumor centre. According to histology, viable tumor cells made up more than 85% of every tumor sample. Each fresh piece of tumor and adjacent tissue was cut in two, with one half stored in RNAlater at -80 degrees C and the other half sent for histology. This sample was taken from a study of tumor-infiltrating lymphocytes in primary liver carcinoma (dated by TCRdb to 2016 to 2017). Background on the whole study: Of the five patients (three men and two women, aged 30 to 69 years), four had hepatocellular carcinoma and one had combined HCC and intrahepatic cholangiocarcinoma. High reproducibility was observed for the technical replicate repertoires, with mean shared-clone rates around 0.9 and correlation coefficients above 0.95. The five patients had tumors staged T1-T3 N0M0, with maximum diameters ranging from about 4.2 to 11 cm. TCRbeta repertoire sequencing covered approximately 35 specimens from 5 patients: 25 or so tumor regions, 5 adjacent noncancerous liver tissues and 5 peripheral blood samples. Each sample produced roughly 3.65 to 8 million productive TCRbeta reads, and read depth showed no significant difference between tissue types. The 25 to 30 tumor region samples were profiled with Agilent mRNA microarrays so that TCRbeta repertoire diversity could be related to the local molecular phenotype. TCRbeta repertoire sequencing, expression microarrays and whole-exome sequencing were combined in the study across five regions of each liver tumor, with adjacent normal tissue and blood also included.

Results and caveats for the whole study, not just this receptor: With just four or five patients in the study, the authors point out that the findings should be validated in a larger study. Compared with blood, tumors had a significantly larger share of the repertoire taken up by the top 250 clones (p = 0.039). Because sequencing covered only the TCR beta chain and unpaired alpha chains were not captured, true repertoire diversity is likely underestimated. Bulk unsorted samples precluded comparing CD4+ and CD8+ T cell repertoires. Consistent with antigen-driven expansion, pairs of tumor regions showed higher repertoire overlap (mean roughly 35%) than either tumor-adjacent pairs (around 17%) or tumor-blood pairs (around 15%). Just about 8-25% of top clones turned up in all five regions of a tumor, which suggests spatial heterogeneity among tumor-infiltrating T cells.

Sample: tumor tissue from primary liver carcinoma. The sequence came from a man in his forties with primary liver carcinoma and hepatitis B virus infection.

Read as DNA, the sequence is TGTGCCAGTAGTCACCGGCGGCGGACGAACACCGGGGAGCCGTTTTTT. This translates into CASSHRRRTNTGEPFF. The chain couples TRBV12-3 or TRBV12-4 to TRBJ2-2; TRBD2 could be the D gene, as 5 bases match. The CDR3 numbers 16 residues from cysteine through phenylalanine. Only CDR3 DNA is held: 48 bases, read in frame from base 1.